A few counts support the clone carrying this T cell receptor beta chain. Its target is unknown. The data originate from a study of CD8 T cells in ankylosing spondylitis. Study-level results: Matched ankylosing spondylitis synovial fluid reportedly contained a significantly enriched population of disease-linked clones. Researchers report that disease-linked clones proved CD8+ and relatively rare in peripheral blood. A TCR beta motif of several highly homologous variants seemed to mark ankylosing spondylitis blood.

Quantitative 5'-RACE with molecular barcodes produced the TCR beta libraries. From the 5' RACE reads, TCRdb called clonotypes with MiXCR, one entry per CDR3 protein. This sample has about 510,000 distinct CDR3 sequences, with approximately 5% found just once. The source material was blood, either unsorted or a sorted T cell fraction (not recorded which). The sequence came from a male donor with ankylosing spondylitis.

The CDR3 sequence is CASSRLAGGQSSYEQYF. CDR3 coding DNA: TGTGCCAGCAGTAGACTAGCGGGGGGTCAGAGCTCCTACGAGCAGTACTTC. The chain recombines TRBV6-1 with TRBJ2-7, with TRBD2 identical over 13 bases. The ends lost 5 bases at V and 0 bases at J; junction bases unmatched: 7. The CDR3 consists of 17 residues. The germline V gene has CDR1 MNHNS and CDR2 SASEGT.